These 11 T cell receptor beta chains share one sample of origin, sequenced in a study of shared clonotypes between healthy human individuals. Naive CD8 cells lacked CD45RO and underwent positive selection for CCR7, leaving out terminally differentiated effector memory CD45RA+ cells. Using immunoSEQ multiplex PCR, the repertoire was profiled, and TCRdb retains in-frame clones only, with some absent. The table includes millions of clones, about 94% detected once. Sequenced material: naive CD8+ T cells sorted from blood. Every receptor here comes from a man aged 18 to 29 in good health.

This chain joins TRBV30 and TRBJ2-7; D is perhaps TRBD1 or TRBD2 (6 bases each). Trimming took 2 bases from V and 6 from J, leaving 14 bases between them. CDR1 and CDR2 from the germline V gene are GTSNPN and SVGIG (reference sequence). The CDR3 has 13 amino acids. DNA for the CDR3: TGTGCCTGGAGTCCGACAGGAGGGGTCGAGCAGTACTTC. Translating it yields CAWSPTGGVEQYF. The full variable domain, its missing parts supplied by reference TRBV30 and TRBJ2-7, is SQTIHQWPATLVQPVGSPLSLECTVEGTSNPNLYWYRQAAGRGLQLLFYSVGIGQISSEVPQNLSASRPQDRQFILSSKKLLLSDSGFYLCAWSPTGGVEQYFGPGTRLTVT.

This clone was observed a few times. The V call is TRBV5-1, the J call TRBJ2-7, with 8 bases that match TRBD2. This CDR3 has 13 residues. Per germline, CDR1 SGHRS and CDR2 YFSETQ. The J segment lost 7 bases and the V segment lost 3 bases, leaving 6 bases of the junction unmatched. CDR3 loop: CASSSGGEGEQYF. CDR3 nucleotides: TGCGCCAGCAGCTCGGGAGGGGAAGGGGAGCAGTACTTC.

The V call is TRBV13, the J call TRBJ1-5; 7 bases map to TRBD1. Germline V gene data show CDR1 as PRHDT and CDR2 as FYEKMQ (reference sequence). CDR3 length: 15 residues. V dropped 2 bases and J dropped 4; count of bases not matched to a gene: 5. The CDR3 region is CASSLQSGGNQPQHF. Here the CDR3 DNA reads TGTGCCAGCAGCTTACAGTCAGGGGGAAATCAGCCCCAGCATTTT.

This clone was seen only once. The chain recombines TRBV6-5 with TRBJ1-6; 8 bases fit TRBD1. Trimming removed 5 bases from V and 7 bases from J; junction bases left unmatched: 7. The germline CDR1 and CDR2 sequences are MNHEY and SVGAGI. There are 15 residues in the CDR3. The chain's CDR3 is CASSPTTGVNSPLHF. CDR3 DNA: TGTGCCAGCAGTCCCACGACAGGGGTAAATTCACCCCTCCACTTT.

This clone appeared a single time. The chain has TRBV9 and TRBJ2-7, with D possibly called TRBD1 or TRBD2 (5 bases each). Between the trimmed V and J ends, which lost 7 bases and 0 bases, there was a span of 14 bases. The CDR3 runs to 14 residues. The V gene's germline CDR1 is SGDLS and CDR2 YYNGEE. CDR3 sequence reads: CASGGGPSSYEQYF. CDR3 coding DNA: TGTGCCAGCGGGGGTGGTCCTAGCTCCTACGAGCAGTACTTC. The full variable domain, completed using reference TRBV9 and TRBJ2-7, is DSGVTQTPKHLITATGQRVTLRCSPRSGDLSVYWYQQSLDQGLQFLIQYYNGEERAKGNILERFSAQQFPDLHSELNLSSLELGDSALYFCASGGGPSSYEQYFGPGTRLTVT.

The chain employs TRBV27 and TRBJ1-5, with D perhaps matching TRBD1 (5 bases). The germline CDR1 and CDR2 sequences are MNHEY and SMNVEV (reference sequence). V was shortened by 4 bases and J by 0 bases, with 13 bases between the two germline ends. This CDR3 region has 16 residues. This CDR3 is CASSSLGVNSNQPQHF. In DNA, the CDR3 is TGTGCCAGCAGTTCCCTAGGGGTGAATAGCAATCAGCCCCAGCATTTT.

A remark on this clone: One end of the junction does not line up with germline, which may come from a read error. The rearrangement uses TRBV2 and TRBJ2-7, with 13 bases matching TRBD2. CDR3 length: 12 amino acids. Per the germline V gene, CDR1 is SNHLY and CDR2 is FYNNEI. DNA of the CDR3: TGTGCCAGCAGCGACGGACTAGCGGGAGTAAGTTTC. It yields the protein CASSDGLAGVSF.

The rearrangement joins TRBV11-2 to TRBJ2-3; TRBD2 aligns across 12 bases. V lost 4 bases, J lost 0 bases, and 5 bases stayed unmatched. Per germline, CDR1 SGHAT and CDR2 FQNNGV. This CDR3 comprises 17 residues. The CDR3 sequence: CASSWKLAGGSTDTQYF. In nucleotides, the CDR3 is TGTGCCAGCAGCTGGAAACTAGCGGGGGGTAGCACAGATACGCAGTATTTT. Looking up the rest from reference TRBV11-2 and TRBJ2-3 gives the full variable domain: EAGVAQSPRYKIIEKRQSVAFWCNPISGHATLYWYQQILGQGPKLLIQFQNNGVVDDSQLPKDRFSAERLKGVDSTLKIQPAKLEDSAVYLCASSWKLAGGSTDTQYFGPGTRLTVL.

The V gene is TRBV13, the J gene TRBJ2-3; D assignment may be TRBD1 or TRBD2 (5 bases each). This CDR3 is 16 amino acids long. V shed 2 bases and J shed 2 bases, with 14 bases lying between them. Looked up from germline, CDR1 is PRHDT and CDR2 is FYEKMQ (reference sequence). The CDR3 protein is CASSLWLGTSTDTQYF. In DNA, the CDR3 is TGTGCCAGCAGCTTATGGTTGGGGACCTCCACAGATACGCAGTATTTT.

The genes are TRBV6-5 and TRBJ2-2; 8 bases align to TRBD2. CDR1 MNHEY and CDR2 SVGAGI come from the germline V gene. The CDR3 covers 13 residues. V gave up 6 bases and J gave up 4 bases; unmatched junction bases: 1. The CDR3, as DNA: TGTGCCAGCAGCGGGGGGGCCACCGGGGAGCTGTTTTTT. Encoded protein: CASSGGATGELFF.

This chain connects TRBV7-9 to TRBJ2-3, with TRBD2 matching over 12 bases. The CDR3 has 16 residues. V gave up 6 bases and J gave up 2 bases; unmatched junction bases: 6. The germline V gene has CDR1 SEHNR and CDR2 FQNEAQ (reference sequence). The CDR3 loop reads CASSSTSGGHTDTQYF. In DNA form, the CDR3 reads TGTGCCAGCAGTTCGACTAGCGGGGGACACACAGATACGCAGTATTTT. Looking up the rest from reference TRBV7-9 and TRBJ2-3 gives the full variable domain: DTGVSQNPRHKITKRGQNVTFRCDPISEHNRLYWYRQTLGQGPEFLTYFQNEAQLEKSRLLSDRFSAERPKGSFSTLEIQRTEQGDSAMYLCASSSTSGGHTDTQYFGPGTRLTVL.